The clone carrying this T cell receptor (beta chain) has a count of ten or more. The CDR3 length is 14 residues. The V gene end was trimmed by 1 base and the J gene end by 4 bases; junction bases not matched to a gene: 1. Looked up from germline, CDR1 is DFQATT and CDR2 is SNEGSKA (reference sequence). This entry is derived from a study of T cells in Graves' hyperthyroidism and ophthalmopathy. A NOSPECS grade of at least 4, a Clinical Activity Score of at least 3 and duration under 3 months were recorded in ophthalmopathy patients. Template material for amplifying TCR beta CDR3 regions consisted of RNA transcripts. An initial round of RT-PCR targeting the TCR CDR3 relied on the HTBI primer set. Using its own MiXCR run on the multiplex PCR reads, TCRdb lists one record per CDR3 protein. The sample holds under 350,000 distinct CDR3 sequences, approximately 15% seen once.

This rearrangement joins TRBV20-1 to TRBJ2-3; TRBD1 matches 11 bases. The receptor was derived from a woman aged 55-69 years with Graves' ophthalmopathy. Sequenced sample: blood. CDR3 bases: TGCAGTGCTAGAGGGACAGGGGGCGCAGATACGCAGTATTTT. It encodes CSARGTGGADTQYF.